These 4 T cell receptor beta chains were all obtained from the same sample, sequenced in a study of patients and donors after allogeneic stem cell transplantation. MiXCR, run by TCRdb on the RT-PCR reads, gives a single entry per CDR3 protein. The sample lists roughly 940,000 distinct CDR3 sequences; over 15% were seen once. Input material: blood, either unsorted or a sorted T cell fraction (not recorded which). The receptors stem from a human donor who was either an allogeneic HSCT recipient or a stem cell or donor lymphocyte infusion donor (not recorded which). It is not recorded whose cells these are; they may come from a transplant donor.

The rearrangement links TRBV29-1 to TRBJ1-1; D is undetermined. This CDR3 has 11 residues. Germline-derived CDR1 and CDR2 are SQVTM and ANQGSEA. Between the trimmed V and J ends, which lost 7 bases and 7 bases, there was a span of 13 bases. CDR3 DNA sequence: TGCAGCGCTCGAGCCCGGGGTGAAGCTTTCTTT. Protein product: CSARARGEAFF.

The CDR3 DNA is TGTGCCAGCAGCCAAGGTCTGGGGCCCTACGAGCAGTACTTC. It translates to CASSQGLGPYEQYF. The rearrangement links TRBV14 to TRBJ2-7, with D perhaps TRBD1 (5 bases). The CDR3 is 14 amino acids. V was clipped by 1 base and J by 2 bases, with 9 bases between them. Germline V gene data show CDR1 as SGHDN and CDR2 as FVKESK.

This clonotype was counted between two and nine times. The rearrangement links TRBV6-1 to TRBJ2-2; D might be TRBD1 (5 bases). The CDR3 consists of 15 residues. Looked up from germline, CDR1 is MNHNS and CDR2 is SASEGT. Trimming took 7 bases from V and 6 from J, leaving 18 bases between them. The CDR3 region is CASNPGQGMAGELFF. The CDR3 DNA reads TGTGCCAGCAATCCCGGTCAGGGAATGGCCGGGGAGCTGTTTTTT.

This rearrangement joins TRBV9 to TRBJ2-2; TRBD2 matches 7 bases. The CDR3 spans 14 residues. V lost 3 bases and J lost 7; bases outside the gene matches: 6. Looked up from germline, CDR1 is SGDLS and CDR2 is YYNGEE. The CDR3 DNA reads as TGTGCCAGCAGCGGGACTAGTCGGGGCGGGGAGCTGTTTTTT. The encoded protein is CASSGTSRGGELFF.